This record looks at one TCR beta chain sequence and its context. No antigen is known for it. Assay used: immunoSEQ multiplex PCR; TCRdb lists only in-frame clones, some missing. The repertoire has over 2 million clones, about 94% of them found once; the top ten carry 1.1%. This sample is part of a study of shared clonotypes between healthy human individuals. Study conclusions and caveats: Estimated richness values were generally larger in naive subsets than in memory subsets.

Selected positively for CCR7 and CD45RO-negative, naive CD8 cells excluded terminally differentiated effector memory CD45RA+ cells. The CDR3 sequence is 15 residues long. Germline CDR1 SEHNR, CDR2 FQNEAQ (reference sequence). V trimming: 5 bases; J trimming: 3 bases; junction bases outside the gene matches: 8. The origin of this receptor is a young man in good health. The V and J genes are TRBV7-9 and TRBJ1-1; 8 bases are a match to TRBD1. Sample: naive CD8+ T cells sorted from blood. The DNA for the CDR3 is TGTGCCAGCAGCACCGGACAGGGACGGGACACTGAAGCTTTCTTT. Translated: CASSTGQGRDTEAFF.